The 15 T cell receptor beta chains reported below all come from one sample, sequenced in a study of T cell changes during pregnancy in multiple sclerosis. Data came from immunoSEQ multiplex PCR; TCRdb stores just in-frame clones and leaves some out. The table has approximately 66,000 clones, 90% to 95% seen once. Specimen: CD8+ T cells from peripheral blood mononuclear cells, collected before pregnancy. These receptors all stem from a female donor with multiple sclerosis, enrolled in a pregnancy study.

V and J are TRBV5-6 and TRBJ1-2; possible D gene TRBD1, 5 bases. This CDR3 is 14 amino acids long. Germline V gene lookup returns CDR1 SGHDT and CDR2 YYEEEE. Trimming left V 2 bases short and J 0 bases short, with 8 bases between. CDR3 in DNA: TGTGCCAGCAGCTTCAAAGGGGCTAACTATGGCTACACCTTC. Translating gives CASSFKGANYGYTF. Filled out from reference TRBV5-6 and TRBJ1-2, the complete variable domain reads DAGVTQSPTHLIKTRGQQVTLRCSPKSGHDTVSWYQQALGQGPQFIFQYYEEEERQRGNFPDRFSGHQFPNYSSELNVNALLLGDSALYLCASSFKGANYGYTFGSGTRLTVV.

The CDR3 spells CASSQVGDTYNEQFF. In DNA, the CDR3 is TGCGCCAGCAGCCAAGTGGGGGACACTTACAATGAGCAGTTCTTC. The chain joins TRBV4-1 to TRBJ2-1; D may be TRBD1 (6 bases). V was shortened by 1 base and J by 4 bases, with 11 bases between the two germline ends. CDR3 size: 15 residues. Germline assignment: CDR1 MGHRA and CDR2 YSYEKL.

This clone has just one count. The DNA for the CDR3 is TGTGCCAGCAGCTTCCCAGAACAGGGACCAGATACGCAGTATTTT. Its protein is CASSFPEQGPDTQYF. The chain uses TRBV5-8 and TRBJ2-3; TRBD1 might be the D (6 bases). Germline V gene data show CDR1 as SGHTS and CDR2 as YDEGEE. The CDR3 extends over 15 amino acids. The V gene lost 2 bases and the J gene lost 4 bases, with 14 bases spanning the gap.

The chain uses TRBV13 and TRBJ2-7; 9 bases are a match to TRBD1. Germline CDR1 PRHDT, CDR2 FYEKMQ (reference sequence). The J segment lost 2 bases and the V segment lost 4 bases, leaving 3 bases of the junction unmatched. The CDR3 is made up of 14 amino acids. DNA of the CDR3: TGTGCCAGCAGCTCCGGGACAGGGACCTACGAGCAGTACTTC. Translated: CASSSGTGTYEQYF.

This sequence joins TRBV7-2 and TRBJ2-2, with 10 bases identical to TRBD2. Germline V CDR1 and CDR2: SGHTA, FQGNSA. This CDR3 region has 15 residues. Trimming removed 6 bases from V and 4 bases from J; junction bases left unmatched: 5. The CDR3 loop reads CASRSGTSVTGELFF. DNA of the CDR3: TGTGCCAGCAGGTCCGGGACTAGCGTCACCGGGGAGCTGTTTTTT.

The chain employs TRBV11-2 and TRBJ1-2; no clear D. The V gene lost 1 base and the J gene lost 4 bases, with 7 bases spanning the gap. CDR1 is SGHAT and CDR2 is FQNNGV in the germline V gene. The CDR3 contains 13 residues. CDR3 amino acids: CASSLVRSYGYTF. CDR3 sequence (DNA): TGTGCCAGCAGCTTAGTACGGAGCTATGGCTACACCTTC.

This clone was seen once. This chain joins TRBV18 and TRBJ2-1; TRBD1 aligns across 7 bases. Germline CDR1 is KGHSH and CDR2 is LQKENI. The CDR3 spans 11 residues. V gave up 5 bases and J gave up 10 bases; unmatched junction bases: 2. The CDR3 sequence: CASSATGEQFF. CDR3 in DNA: TGTGCCAGCTCAGCGACAGGGGAGCAGTTCTTC.

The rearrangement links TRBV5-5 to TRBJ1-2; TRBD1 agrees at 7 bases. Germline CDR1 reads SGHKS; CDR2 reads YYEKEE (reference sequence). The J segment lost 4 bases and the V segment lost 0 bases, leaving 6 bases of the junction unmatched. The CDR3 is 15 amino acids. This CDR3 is CASSLVPGQSYGYTF. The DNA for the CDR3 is TGTGCCAGCAGCTTGGTCCCGGGACAGAGCTATGGCTACACCTTC.

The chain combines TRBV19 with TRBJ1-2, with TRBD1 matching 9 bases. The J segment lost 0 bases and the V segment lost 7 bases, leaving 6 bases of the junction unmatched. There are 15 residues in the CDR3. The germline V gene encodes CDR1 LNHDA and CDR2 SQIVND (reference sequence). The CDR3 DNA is TGTGCCAGTAACCCCGGGACAGGGACTAACTATGGCTACACCTTC. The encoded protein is CASNPGTGTNYGYTF.

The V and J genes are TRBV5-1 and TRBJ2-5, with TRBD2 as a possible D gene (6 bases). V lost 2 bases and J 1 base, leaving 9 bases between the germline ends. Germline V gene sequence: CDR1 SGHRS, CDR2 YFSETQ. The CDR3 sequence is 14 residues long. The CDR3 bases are TGCGCCAGCAGCTTTGGAGGGAGCCAAGAGACCCAGTACTTC. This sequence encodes CASSFGGSQETQYF.

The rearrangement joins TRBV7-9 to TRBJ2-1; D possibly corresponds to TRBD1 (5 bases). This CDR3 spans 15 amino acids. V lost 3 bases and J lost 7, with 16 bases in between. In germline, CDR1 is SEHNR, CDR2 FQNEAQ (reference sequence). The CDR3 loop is CASSLDLGAMNEQFF. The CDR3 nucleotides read TGTGCCAGCAGCTTGGATCTAGGGGCGATGAATGAGCAGTTCTTC.

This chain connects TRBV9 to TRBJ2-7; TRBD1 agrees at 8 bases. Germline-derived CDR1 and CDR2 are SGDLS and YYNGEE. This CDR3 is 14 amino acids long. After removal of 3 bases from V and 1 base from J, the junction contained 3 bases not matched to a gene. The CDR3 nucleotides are TGTGCCAGCAGCGAGACAGGGGCGTCCTACGAGCAGTACTTC. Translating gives CASSETGASYEQYF.

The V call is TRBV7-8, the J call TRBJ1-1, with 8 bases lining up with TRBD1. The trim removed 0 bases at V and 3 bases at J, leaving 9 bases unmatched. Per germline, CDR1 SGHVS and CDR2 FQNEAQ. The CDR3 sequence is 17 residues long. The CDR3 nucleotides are TGTGCCAGCAGCTTAGCTTACAGGGGGACGGGAGACACTGAAGCTTTCTTT. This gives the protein CASSLAYRGTGDTEAFF.

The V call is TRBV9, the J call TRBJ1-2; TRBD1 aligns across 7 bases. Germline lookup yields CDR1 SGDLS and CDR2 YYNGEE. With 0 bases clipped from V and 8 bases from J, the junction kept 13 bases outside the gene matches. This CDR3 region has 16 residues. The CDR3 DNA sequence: TGTGCCAGCAGCGTAGCTTTGTCTGAGGGGGCTAAGGGCTACACCTTC. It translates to CASSVALSEGAKGYTF.

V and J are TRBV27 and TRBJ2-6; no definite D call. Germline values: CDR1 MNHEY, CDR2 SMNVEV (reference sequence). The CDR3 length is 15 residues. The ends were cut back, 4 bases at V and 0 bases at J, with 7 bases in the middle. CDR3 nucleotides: TGTGCCAGCAGTTCCTACCTCTCTGGGGCCAACGTCCTGACTTTC. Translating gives CASSSYLSGANVLTF.